This T cell receptor (beta chain) was recorded in a study of T cell repertoires in cytomegalovirus infection. In the study overall: Peptides in the study included HLA-C-restricted and HLA-B-restricted CMV epitopes.

Each CDR3 protein is one row after TCRdb ran MiXCR on the reads. The repertoire holds under 450,000 distinct CDR3 sequences, with around a third as singletons. Germline CDR1 is SGHNT and CDR2 is YYREEE (reference sequence). This CDR3 contains 13 residues. V shed 3 bases and J shed 8 bases, with 12 bases lying between them. General observations from the study: CMV-specific TCR beta clonotypes restricted by HLA-C dominated the ex vivo response.

On this clonotype itself: Its antigen is not identified.

The receptor was isolated from a human donor in good health (CMV status not recorded). Some clones in this sample may be carry-over from other donors' samples. The specimen was cultured PBMCs, collected from culture after CMV antigen stimulation. The chain is built from TRBV5-4 and TRBJ2-1; possibly TRBD1 for D (6 bases). The CDR3 sequence is CASSSQGVYEQFF. DNA of the CDR3: TGTGCCAGCAGCTCACAGGGTGTCTATGAGCAGTTCTTC.